These 29 T cell receptor beta chains were all obtained from the same sample, sequenced in a study of T cells in Graves' hyperthyroidism and ophthalmopathy. TCR beta CDR3 sequences were amplified from RNA transcripts. Carried out on the TCR CDR3, a first-round RT-PCR used the HTBI primer set. TCRdb re-analysed the multiplex PCR reads in MiXCR, keeping a single row per CDR3 protein. The table has 500,000 to 600,000 distinct CDR3 sequences, approximately 15% seen once. Sequenced: blood. These receptors were obtained from a young woman with Graves' hyperthyroidism.

This clonotype has ten or more counts. V gene TRBV12-3 or TRBV12-4 combines with J gene TRBJ1-1; D uncertain. The V end lost 1 base, the J end lost 0 bases, and 15 bases lay between the germline ends. The CDR3 runs 17 residues. CDR3 region: CASSLGVTRTLNTEAFF. As DNA, the CDR3 is TGTGCCAGCAGTTTAGGGGTGACCCGTACCTTGAACACTGAAGCTTTCTTT.

This clonotype occurred a few times. The chain links TRBV5-1 to TRBJ2-1, with 10 positions matching TRBD1. CDR3 size: 16 residues. The V gene's germline CDR1 is SGHRS and CDR2 YFSETQ. V was pared by 2 bases and J by 6 bases, with 8 bases of the junction left unmatched. The CDR3 loop reads CASSFVRDRGANEQFF. Written as DNA, the CDR3 is TGCGCCAGCAGCTTTGTTCGGGACAGGGGAGCCAATGAGCAGTTCTTC.

This clonotype was counted at least ten times. The genes are TRBV29-1 and TRBJ1-2; D may be TRBD1 (5 bases). This CDR3 is built from 12 residues. The germline CDR1 and CDR2 sequences are SQVTM and ANQGSEA. The V gene lost 4 bases and the J gene lost 1 base, with 7 bases spanning the gap. DNA for the CDR3: TGCAGCGTTGCGGGGGATAACTATGGCTACACCTTC. Translated, it gives CSVAGDNYGYTF.

This clonotype was counted at least ten times. The CDR3 sequence is CASSTRGDRGEDTQYF. Here the CDR3 DNA reads TGTGCCAGCAGCACAAGGGGGGACAGGGGGGAAGATACGCAGTATTTT. The chain recombines TRBV12-3 or TRBV12-4 with TRBJ2-3, with TRBD1 matching 11 bases. The CDR3 contains 16 residues. V lost 6 bases to trimming and J lost 5 bases; unmatched junction nucleotides: 10.

This clonotype was counted between two and nine times. V and J are TRBV4-3 and TRBJ2-3, with a weak D call TRBD2 (6 bases). The CDR3 is 15 residues long. V was cut by 9 bases and J by 2 bases, with 18 bases left in between. Germline V gene sequence: CDR1 LGHNA, CDR2 YSLEER. CDR3 nucleotide sequence: TGCGCCAGTGCCCTGGGACTTCTAACCACAGATACGCAGTATTTT. It yields the protein CASALGLLTTDTQYF.

The rearrangement links TRBV11-2 to TRBJ2-7, with TRBD1 identical over 8 bases. Germline CDR1 and CDR2: SGHAT and FQNNGV. The CDR3 contains 17 residues. Germline trimming cut 1 base from V and 3 bases from J; bases unmatched to any gene: 11. The CDR3 region is CASSLVIRWTGIYEQYF. The CDR3 DNA reads TGTGCCAGCAGCTTAGTTATCCGGTGGACAGGGATCTACGAGCAGTACTTC. Full variable domain (missing parts from reference TRBV11-2 and TRBJ2-7): EAGVAQSPRYKIIEKRQSVAFWCNPISGHATLYWYQQILGQGPKLLIQFQNNGVVDDSQLPKDRFSAERLKGVDSTLKIQPAKLEDSAVYLCASSLVIRWTGIYEQYFGPGTRLTVT.

This chain joins TRBV5-1 and TRBJ2-5; 8 nucleotides match TRBD1. With V trimmed by 2 bases and J by 5 bases, 5 bases remained unmatched. This CDR3 comprises 14 residues. The V gene's germline CDR1 is SGHRS and CDR2 YFSETQ. The CDR3 protein is CASSLWTGQETQYF. Here the CDR3 DNA reads TGCGCCAGCAGCTTATGGACAGGGCAGGAGACCCAGTACTTC. The variable domain in full, with the rest retrieved from reference TRBV5-1 and TRBJ2-5, is KAGVTQTPRYLIKTRGQQVTLSCSPISGHRSVSWYQQTPGQGLQFLFEYFSETQRNKGNFPGRFSGRQFSNSRSEMNVSTLELGDSALYLCASSLWTGQETQYFGPGTRLLVL.

This clonotype was picked up a small number of times. J is TRBJ2-7 and V is TRBV14; D perhaps matches TRBD1 (6 bases). V dropped 2 bases and J dropped 6 bases, with 11 bases sitting between them. Germline V CDR1 and CDR2: SGHDN, FVKESK. The CDR3 has 13 residues. The CDR3 protein is CASSQQRGTEQYF. The DNA of the CDR3 is TGTGCCAGCAGCCAACAAAGGGGGACCGAGCAGTACTTC.

In its sample, this clonotype was seen a few times. The chain recombines TRBV12-3 or TRBV12-4 with TRBJ1-1, with 7 bases that match TRBD1. Trimming took 8 bases from V and 1 from J; bases not matched to a gene: 4. There are 13 residues in the CDR3. In DNA, the CDR3 is TGTGCCAGCGACGACAGGGCGAACACTGAAGCTTTCTTT. Amino acids: CASDDRANTEAFF.

The chain recombines TRBV7-2 with TRBJ2-1; 9 nucleotides align to TRBD2. The CDR3 is 16 residues long. With 4 bases clipped from V and 0 bases from J, the junction kept 4 bases outside the gene matches. CDR1 and CDR2 (germline): SGHTA, FQGNSA. The CDR3 coding sequence is TGTGCCAGCAGCTGGCGGGGGGGGAGCTCCTACAATGAGCAGTTCTTC. It yields the protein CASSWRGGSSYNEQFF.

In this sample, this clonotype turned up many times. V is TRBV12-3 or TRBV12-4 and J is TRBJ1-1, with a weak D call TRBD1 (6 bases). The CDR3 contains 12 residues. The germline V and J ends were trimmed by 3 bases and 11 bases, with 13 bases remaining between them. CDR3 nucleotide sequence: TGTGCCAGCAGTTTCGCGGGGGGCGATGCTTTCTTT. Its protein product is CASSFAGGDAFF.

Many counts were recorded for this clonotype. The CDR3 loop reads CASSPAGRGNQPQHF. The CDR3, as DNA: TGTGCCAGCAGCCCAGCGGGACGAGGCAATCAGCCCCAGCATTTT. The V and J genes are TRBV7-9 and TRBJ1-5, with D perhaps TRBD1 (5 bases). CDR1 is SEHNR, CDR2 FQNEAQ, per germline (reference sequence). This CDR3 comprises 15 residues. V lost 5 bases and J 2 bases, leaving 13 bases between the germline ends.

This clonotype has just a few counts. V is TRBV6-2 or TRBV6-3 and J is TRBJ2-1; 7 nucleotides match TRBD1. The germline V gene encodes CDR1 MNHEY and CDR2 SVGEGT. The CDR3 covers 15 residues. The V and J ends lost 2 bases and 8 bases, in that order; junction bases with no gene match: 9. The CDR3 loop reads CASSYGSGGFDEQFF. CDR3 sequence (DNA): TGTGCCAGCAGTTACGGGTCAGGGGGATTTGATGAGCAGTTCTTC.

This clonotype was seen only a few times. This sequence joins TRBV4-1 and TRBJ1-1, with D uncertain. V lost 0 bases and J 12 bases, leaving 17 bases between the germline ends. Germline V gene data show CDR1 as MGHRA and CDR2 as YSYEKL. The length of the CDR3 is 14 residues. The DNA for the CDR3 is TGCGCCAGCAGCCAAGATTGGACCGAAAGGCCCACTTTCTTT. The encoded protein is CASSQDWTERPTFF.

This clonotype was detected ten times or more. The chain has TRBV24-1 and TRBJ2-7; D is unresolved. Trimming took off 4 bases at V and 4 bases at J, with 7 bases between the two ends. Germline CDR1 KGHDR, CDR2 SFDVKD. CDR3 size: 12 residues. CDR3 coding DNA: TGTGCCACCAGTGAAGGGTCTTACGAGCAGTACTTC. As protein: CATSEGSYEQYF.

This clonotype was found many times. The J gene is TRBJ2-1, the V gene TRBV28; the match to TRBD2 covers 9 bases. Germline values: CDR1 MDHEN, CDR2 SYDVKM. With 2 bases clipped from V and 6 bases from J, the junction kept 8 bases outside the gene matches. CDR3 length equals 16 residues. CDR3: CASSLAGGPSVNEQFF. The DNA of the CDR3 is TGTGCCAGCAGTTTAGCGGGAGGGCCTTCAGTCAATGAGCAGTTCTTC.

Ten or more counts support this clonotype. The gene calls are TRBV3-1 and TRBJ2-7; the D is unclear. Germline-derived CDR1 and CDR2 are LGHDT and YNNKEL (reference sequence). The V end was cut by 0 bases, the J end by 2 bases, with 8 bases between. The CDR3 has 14 residues. The DNA of the CDR3 is TGTGCCAGCAGCCAAGACGACGTAACCTACGAGCAGTACTTC. Its protein is CASSQDDVTYEQYF.

This clonotype was seen repeatedly, ten times or more. The V call is TRBV20-1, the J call TRBJ2-1; TRBD1 aligns across 8 bases. The CDR3 totals 13 residues. J lost 7 bases, V lost 5 bases, and 7 bases had no gene match. Germline V gene data show CDR1 as DFQATT and CDR2 as SNEGSKA (reference sequence). The CDR3, as DNA: TGCAGTGCTCCCGGACAGGGCACGAATGAGCAGTTCTTC. Translated, it gives CSAPGQGTNEQFF.

This clonotype has at least ten counts. The V call is TRBV28, the J call TRBJ2-7, with D perhaps matching TRBD1 (6 bases). The germline CDR1 and CDR2 sequences are MDHEN and SYDVKM. This CDR3 has 14 amino acids. The V end lost 5 bases, the J end lost 1 base, and 12 bases lay between the germline ends. The CDR3 DNA reads as TGTGCCAGCAGTCCTCGGACAGATTCCTACGAGCAGTACTTC. Encoded protein: CASSPRTDSYEQYF.

This clonotype was observed a handful of times. The genes are TRBV7-9 and TRBJ2-4; the D is unclear. This CDR3 has 13 amino acids. Trimming took off 4 bases at V and 7 bases at J, with 11 bases between the two ends. CDR1 and CDR2 from the germline V gene are SEHNR and FQNEAQ (reference sequence). The CDR3 DNA follows: TGTGCCAGCAGCTCGTGGGGATACAACATTCAGTACTTC. Translating it yields CASSSWGYNIQYF.

In its sample, this clonotype was seen many times. J is TRBJ2-7 and V is TRBV7-2; D is undetermined. Trimming took off 3 bases at V and 3 bases at J, with 12 bases between the two ends. Germline CDR1 and CDR2: SGHTA and FQGNSA. This CDR3 is built from 14 residues. The DNA of the CDR3 is TGTGCCAGCAGCTTCCGTAACGATTTCTACGAGCAGTACTTC. Its protein product is CASSFRNDFYEQYF.

V usage is TRBV3-1 and J usage is TRBJ2-7, with D perhaps TRBD1 (5 bases). V lost 5 bases and J lost 5, with 19 bases in between. From germline, CDR1 is LGHDT and CDR2 YNNKEL (reference sequence). This CDR3 is 15 amino acids long. CDR3 sequence: CASSWGPLVGDEQYF. CDR3 DNA sequence: TGTGCCAGCAGCTGGGGCCCGCTAGTGGGCGACGAGCAGTACTTC.

This clonotype turned up a few times. This chain uses TRBV24-1 with TRBJ2-1; maybe TRBD2 (5 bases). This CDR3 comprises 12 residues. The germline V gene encodes CDR1 KGHDR and CDR2 SFDVKD. V lost 8 bases, J lost 5 bases, and 9 bases lay in between. In DNA, the CDR3 is TGTGCCACCACTGCCGGGGACAATGAGCAGTTCTTC. Translated: CATTAGDNEQFF.

This clonotype occurred many times. The J gene is TRBJ1-2, the V gene TRBV12-3 or TRBV12-4, with D perhaps TRBD1 (5 bases). The CDR3 sequence is 15 residues long. The V end was cut by 5 bases, the J end by 8 bases, with 21 bases between. CDR3 sequence (DNA): TGTGCCAGCAGTCTAAGACAAGGGGAAGATGGGGGCTACACCTTC. Its translation is CASSLRQGEDGGYTF.

The J gene is TRBJ2-2, the V gene TRBV6-1, with D possibly being TRBD1 (6 bases). Trimming pared 4 bases from V and 4 bases from J, leaving 10 bases between. The CDR3 has 14 residues. Per the germline V gene, CDR1 is MNHNS and CDR2 is SASEGT. CDR3 protein: CASSARTVTGELFF. CDR3 nucleotides: TGTGCCAGCAGTGCCAGGACAGTCACCGGGGAGCTGTTTTTT.

Of note for this clonotype: A clone one base away is much larger, so this may be a read error. This rearrangement joins TRBV20-1 to TRBJ1-1; D may be TRBD1 (5 bases). This CDR3 contains 13 residues. Trimming removed 3 bases from V and 6 bases from J, with 14 bases in between. Looked up from germline, CDR1 is DFQATT and CDR2 is SNEGSKA (reference sequence). CDR3 coding DNA: TGCAGTGCTAGTGGCCCGGGGGACTCTGAAGCTTTCTTT. Translation gives CSASGPGDSEAFF.

The chain has TRBV12-3 or TRBV12-4 and TRBJ2-2, with 7 bases matching TRBD1. V lost 6 bases to trimming and J lost 2 bases; unmatched junction nucleotides: 9. The CDR3 runs to 16 residues. The CDR3 nucleotides read TGTGCCAGCAGCCCCTACAGGGGCCAAAACACCGGGGAGCTGTTTTTT. Translating it yields CASSPYRGQNTGELFF.

This clonotype was observed many times. J is TRBJ1-2 and V is TRBV12-3 or TRBV12-4, with TRBD1 matching over 9 bases. CDR3 length: 14 residues. V shed 0 bases and J 4 bases; nucleotides not matched to a gene: 0. This CDR3 reads CASSLADRGYGYTF. The DNA of the CDR3 is TGTGCCAGCAGTTTAGCGGACAGGGGCTATGGCTACACCTTC.

This sequence joins TRBV20-1 and TRBJ2-2; no clear D gene. CDR3 length: 12 amino acids. Germline V gene lookup returns CDR1 DFQATT and CDR2 SNEGSKA (reference sequence). Trimming cost V 1 base and J 6 bases, with 6 bases left between them. CDR3 coding DNA: TGCAGTGCTAGAGTTCGGGCCGGGGAGCTGTTTTTT. This encodes CSARVRAGELFF.